This T cell receptor beta chain was documented in a study of blood T cells in healthy people across ages. This clonotype has only one observation. What it binds is not known. Overall study findings and caveats: Getting older went along with TCR beta diversity per million T cells dropping roughly linearly.

The CDR3 totals 15 residues. In germline, CDR1 is MGHDK, CDR2 SYGVNS. The trim removed 5 bases at V and 5 bases at J, leaving 8 bases unmatched. Primers used in a second PCR of about 6 to 11 cycles were a sample-barcoded 5' primer and a J-beta primer mix. Each CDR3 protein is one row after TCRdb ran MiXCR on the 5' RACE reads. The sample lists around 1,500,000 distinct CDR3 sequences, roughly 27% occurring once. V and J are TRBV25-1 and TRBJ2-2, with 7 positions matching TRBD2. The sequenced material came from blood. This receptor was obtained from a woman aged 30 to 39 in good health. The CDR3, as DNA: TGTGCCAGCAGTCCCGGGGGGACGGGGACCGGGGAGCTGTTTTTT. Its translation is CASSPGGTGTGELFF.